This passage covers 30 T cell receptor beta chains from one sample sequenced in a study of shared clonotypes between healthy human individuals. Terminally differentiated effector memory CD45RA+ cells were excluded from the naive CD8 cells, which were CD45RO-negative and positively selected for CCR7. TCRdb keeps only in-frame clones here, not all; method: immunoSEQ multiplex PCR. This sample has 2 million to 2.5 million clones; roughly 94% occur once, and the top ten carry more than 0.95%. Sequencing input: naive CD8+ T cells sorted from blood. Receptors were obtained from a man aged 18 to 29 in good health.

The CDR3 protein is CASSHPDYQSYNEQFF. Here the CDR3 DNA reads TGTGCCAGCAGCCACCCGGACTACCAGTCCTACAATGAGCAGTTCTTC. The chain employs TRBV7-9 and TRBJ2-1; D is perhaps TRBD2 (6 bases). This CDR3 spans 16 amino acids. The germline CDR1 and CDR2 sequences are SEHNR and FQNEAQ (reference sequence). Trimming took off 5 bases at V and 1 base at J, with 15 bases between the two ends.

V usage is TRBV13 and J usage is TRBJ1-1; no definite D call. The germline V gene has CDR1 PRHDT and CDR2 FYEKMQ (reference sequence). V lost 5 bases and J 2 bases, leaving 12 bases between the germline ends. This CDR3 has 14 residues. CDR3 nucleotide sequence: TGTGCCAGCAGCGTAGACATGGGAAACACTGAAGCTTTCTTT. Translated, it gives CASSVDMGNTEAFF.

This chain links TRBV6-6 with TRBJ2-3; TRBD1 matches 8 bases. V shed 1 base and J 5 bases; nucleotides not matched to a gene: 2. The CDR3 has 14 residues. CDR1 MNHNY and CDR2 SVGAGI come from the germline V gene (reference sequence). CDR3 sequence (DNA): TGTGCCAGCAGTTACTTACAGGGGGGAGATACGCAGTATTTT. It specifies CASSYLQGGDTQYF.

This clone has just a few counts. The sample carries other DNA sequences with the same CDR3. The chain has TRBV7-6 and TRBJ1-1; D unresolved. CDR3 length: 13 residues. The germline V gene has CDR1 SGHVS and CDR2 FNYEAQ. The V end lost 1 base, the J end lost 2 bases, and 5 bases lay between the germline ends. Here the CDR3 DNA reads TGTGCCAGCAGCTTAGGGGCTAACACTGAAGCTTTCTTT. This translates into CASSLGANTEAFF.

The DNA of the CDR3 is TGTGCCAGCAGCCCCCGGACAGAGGACGAGCAGTACTTC. Its translation is CASSPRTEDEQYF. The chain links TRBV11-2 to TRBJ2-7; TRBD1 is a possible D gene (6 bases). The CDR3 is 13 residues long. Deletions cut 5 bases from V and 5 bases from J, with 13 bases between. Germline CDR1 reads SGHAT; CDR2 reads FQNNGV. Full variable domain (missing parts from reference TRBV11-2 and TRBJ2-7): EAGVAQSPRYKIIEKRQSVAFWCNPISGHATLYWYQQILGQGPKLLIQFQNNGVVDDSQLPKDRFSAERLKGVDSTLKIQPAKLEDSAVYLCASSPRTEDEQYFGPGTRLTVT.

The rearrangement uses TRBV4-3 and TRBJ1-2; tentative D call: TRBD1 (5 bases). V lost 0 bases and J lost 6, with 14 bases in between. The germline gives CDR1 LGHNA, CDR2 YSLEER. The CDR3 has 15 amino acids. The CDR3 sequence: CASSQEGPLWDGYTF. The CDR3 DNA follows: TGCGCCAGCAGCCAAGAGGGGCCACTTTGGGATGGCTACACCTTC.

This sequence joins TRBV6-5 and TRBJ2-3, with 7 bases matching TRBD2. The CDR3 runs 15 residues. The junction had 11 bases not matched to a gene; V was cut back by 5 bases and J by 6 bases. CDR1 and CDR2 (germline): MNHEY, SVGAGI. CDR3 residues: CASSHLAEKRDTQYF. CDR3 nucleotides: TGTGCCAGCAGTCACCTAGCGGAGAAGCGGGATACGCAGTATTTT.

The V and J genes are TRBV11-2 and TRBJ2-7; D unclear. This CDR3 has 12 residues. Trimming took 5 bases from V and 5 from J, leaving 10 bases between them. Germline assignment: CDR1 SGHAT and CDR2 FQNNGV. The CDR3 region is CASSTNGDEQYF. CDR3 DNA: TGTGCCAGCAGCACAAACGGCGACGAGCAGTACTTC.

Note on this clone: This same CDR3 is encoded by further DNA sequences in the sample. The chain has TRBV7-2 and TRBJ2-7; no definite D call. This CDR3 region has 12 residues. Trimming took off 1 base at V and 1 base at J, with 2 bases between the two ends. Germline CDR1 SGHTA, CDR2 FQGNSA. CDR3 residues: CASSLVSYEQYF. The CDR3 bases are TGTGCCAGCAGCTTAGTGTCCTACGAGCAGTACTTC.

A single count supports this clone. This chain connects TRBV28 to TRBJ2-5; 10 nucleotides agree with TRBD2. Germline-derived CDR1 and CDR2 are MDHEN and SYDVKM. Trimming cost V 1 base and J 2 bases; bases outside gene matches: 7. This CDR3 region has 17 residues. CDR3 in DNA: TGTGCCAGCAGTTTATTAGCTAGCGGGGGCATACAAGAGACCCAGTACTTC. Translation gives CASSLLASGGIQETQYF. The whole variable domain, remainder taken from reference TRBV28 and TRBJ2-5, is DVKVTQSSRYLVKRTGEKVFLECVQDMDHENMFWYRQDPGLGLRLIYFSYDVKMKEKGDIPEGYSVSREKKERFSLILESASTNQTSMYLCASSLLASGGIQETQYFGPGTRLLVL.

In its sample, this clone was seen once. Distinct nucleotide sequences in the sample also encode this CDR3. The chain is built from TRBV27 and TRBJ2-5; unclear D gene. Looked up from germline, CDR1 is MNHEY and CDR2 is SMNVEV (reference sequence). The CDR3 is 13 amino acids. V shed 2 bases and J shed 1 base, with 5 bases lying between them. The CDR3 loop is CASSLGSQETQYF. The CDR3 DNA reads as TGTGCCAGCAGTTTAGGGTCCCAAGAGACCCAGTACTTC.

The rearrangement joins TRBV19 to TRBJ1-5; D remains unclear. The CDR3 is 15 residues long. CDR1 and CDR2 from the germline V gene are LNHDA and SQIVND (reference sequence). The V gene lost 5 bases and the J gene lost 0 bases, with 11 bases spanning the gap. CDR3 sequence reads: CASSVDGYSNQPQHF. DNA of the CDR3: TGTGCCAGTAGTGTGGACGGGTATAGCAATCAGCCCCAGCATTTT.

The chain links TRBV27 to TRBJ1-5; perhaps TRBD1 as D (6 bases). V gave up 1 base and J gave up 3 bases, with 7 bases separating them. The CDR3 runs 14 residues. Per germline, CDR1 MNHEY and CDR2 SMNVEV (reference sequence). The CDR3 is CASSLLGHNQPQHF. CDR3 in DNA: TGTGCCAGCAGTTTATTGGGACACAATCAGCCCCAGCATTTT.

The V and J genes are TRBV6-6 and TRBJ2-5; a possible D gene is TRBD1 (6 bases). V lost 8 bases and J lost 5, with 15 bases in between. CDR1 and CDR2 (germline): MNHNY, SVGAGI (reference sequence). The CDR3 extends over 13 amino acids. The CDR3 sequence is CASFNTGHETQYF. In nucleotides, the CDR3 is TGTGCCAGCTTTAACACAGGGCATGAGACCCAGTACTTC.

This clone has only one observation. The chain uses TRBV5-1 and TRBJ2-1; 8 bases align to TRBD2. Germline lookup yields CDR1 SGHRS and CDR2 YFSETQ. There are 15 residues in the CDR3. Trimming took 2 bases from V and 6 from J; bases not matched to a gene: 7. The CDR3 protein is CASSLWTSLLNEQFF. For the CDR3, the DNA is TGCGCCAGCAGCTTATGGACTAGCTTACTCAATGAGCAGTTCTTC.

This clone came up a few times. The chain couples TRBV10-2 to TRBJ2-7; 7 bases align to TRBD2. CDR3 length equals 12 residues. CDR1 and CDR2 from the germline V gene are WSHSY and SAAADI. With V trimmed by 8 bases and J by 5 bases, 6 bases remained unmatched. This CDR3 is CASSAGVNEQYF. CDR3 DNA sequence: TGCGCCAGCTCTGCGGGAGTCAACGAGCAGTACTTC.

The chain has TRBV30 and TRBJ2-1, with 7 bases lining up with TRBD2. V gave up 3 bases and J gave up 2 bases; unmatched junction bases: 19. Per the germline V gene, CDR1 is GTSNPN and CDR2 is SVGIG (reference sequence). CDR3 length: 19 residues. The CDR3 is CAWSQPLIERDQPYNEQFF. CDR3 bases: TGTGCCTGGAGCCAGCCCCTGATTGAGCGGGATCAACCCTACAATGAGCAGTTCTTC.

About this clone: Other DNA sequences in the sample encode the same CDR3. V and J are TRBV11-2 and TRBJ1-5; D ambiguous. Trimming pared 0 bases from V and 4 bases from J, leaving 7 bases between. CDR1 SGHAT and CDR2 FQNNGV come from the germline V gene. This CDR3 contains 14 residues. The CDR3 is CASSLDPSNQPQHF. The CDR3 nucleotides are TGTGCCAGCAGCTTAGACCCAAGTAATCAGCCCCAGCATTTT.

This sequence joins TRBV7-9 and TRBJ1-5, with D maybe TRBD1 (5 bases). The CDR3 has 14 residues. Germline V gene sequence: CDR1 SEHNR, CDR2 FQNEAQ (reference sequence). V gave up 4 bases and J gave up 3 bases, with 10 bases separating them. CDR3 in amino acids: CASSYEGHNQPQHF. The CDR3 DNA follows: TGTGCCAGCAGCTACGAGGGGCACAATCAGCCCCAGCATTTT.

This sequence joins TRBV28 and TRBJ2-7; 8 bases are a match to TRBD1. Germline CDR1 and CDR2: MDHEN and SYDVKM. V lost 6 bases, J lost 0 bases, and 7 bases stayed unmatched. CDR3 length: 15 residues. The CDR3 DNA reads TGTGCCAGCAGCCCGACAGGGGACATCTCCTACGAGCAGTACTTC. Protein: CASSPTGDISYEQYF.

CDR3 DNA: TGTGCCAGCAGCTTAGTTCTGGCTTGGGGGTCCGAGCAGTACTTC. Its translation: CASSLVLAWGSEQYF. This sequence joins TRBV11-2 and TRBJ2-7; D is tentatively TRBD1 or TRBD2 (5 bases each). The ends were cut back, 1 base at V and 6 bases at J, with 16 bases in the middle. Germline CDR1 reads SGHAT; CDR2 reads FQNNGV. The CDR3 extends over 15 amino acids.

The chain has TRBV29-1 and TRBJ1-4; TRBD1 aligns across 10 bases. This CDR3 region has 15 residues. The germline V gene encodes CDR1 SQVTM and CDR2 ANQGSEA. Losses at the gene ends were 5 bases for V and 7 bases for J; bases not matched to a gene: 10. CDR3 region: CSVSGPGTGVEKLFF. The DNA of the CDR3 is TGCAGCGTTTCCGGCCCCGGGACAGGGGTTGAAAAACTGTTTTTT.

The V gene is TRBV5-1, the J gene TRBJ2-2; the D call may be TRBD1 or TRBD2 (5 bases each). The V and J ends lost 2 bases and 7 bases respectively, with 18 bases between them. The CDR3 runs to 16 residues. Germline V gene data show CDR1 as SGHRS and CDR2 as YFSETQ. In DNA form, the CDR3 reads TGCGCCAGCAGCTTATGGGACGGAGATGCGGTCGGGGAGCTGTTTTTT. Translation: CASSLWDGDAVGELFF. Full variable domain (outside the CDR3, taken from reference TRBV5-1 and TRBJ2-2): KAGVTQTPRYLIKTRGQQVTLSCSPISGHRSVSWYQQTPGQGLQFLFEYFSETQRNKGNFPGRFSGRQFSNSRSEMNVSTLELGDSALYLCASSLWDGDAVGELFFGEGSRLTVL.

Comment on this clone: Other DNA sequences in this specimen translate into the identical CDR3. The genes are TRBV29-1 and TRBJ2-7; 7 bases are shared with TRBD1. Unmatched junction bases numbered 1, after V lost 5 bases and J lost 0 bases. This CDR3 is 12 amino acids long. Looked up from germline, CDR1 is SQVTM and CDR2 is ANQGSEA. The CDR3 is CSVRTGSYEQYF. DNA of the CDR3: TGCAGCGTTAGGACAGGCTCCTACGAGCAGTACTTC.

V and J are TRBV7-8 and TRBJ2-1; 8 bases fit TRBD2. The CDR3 has 16 amino acids. Germline V lookup: CDR1 SGHVS, CDR2 FQNEAQ. Trimming removed 11 bases from V and 3 bases from J; junction bases left unmatched: 15. The CDR3 loop is CAPGPSGPQNYNEQFF. DNA for the CDR3: TGTGCCCCCGGGCCTAGCGGGCCACAAAACTACAATGAGCAGTTCTTC. Based on the CDR3 plus reference TRBV7-8 and TRBJ2-1, the full variable domain is GAGVSQSPRYKVAKRGQDVALRCDPISGHVSLFWYQQALGQGPEFLTYFQNEAQLDKSGLPSDRFFAERPEGSVSTLKIQRTQQEDSAVYLCAPGPSGPQNYNEQFFGPGTRLTVL.

On this clone: This same CDR3 is encoded by further DNA sequences in the sample. This rearrangement joins TRBV7-9 to TRBJ2-7; D perhaps matches TRBD1 (6 bases). The CDR3 contains 14 residues. Germline assignment: CDR1 SEHNR and CDR2 FQNEAQ (reference sequence). V was pared by 2 bases and J by 2 bases, with 10 bases between. This CDR3 reads CASSLPDRAYEQYF. The CDR3 coding sequence is TGTGCCAGCAGCTTACCGGACAGAGCCTACGAGCAGTACTTC. The whole variable domain, remainder taken from reference TRBV7-9 and TRBJ2-7, is DTGVSQNPRHKITKRGQNVTFRCDPISEHNRLYWYRQTLGQGPEFLTYFQNEAQLEKSRLLSDRFSAERPKGSFSTLEIQRTEQGDSAMYLCASSLPDRAYEQYFGPGTRLTVT.

J is TRBJ2-1 and V is TRBV7-9; unclear D gene. Germline values: CDR1 SEHNR, CDR2 FQNEAQ (reference sequence). V was trimmed by 2 bases and J by 8 bases, leaving 7 bases between them. This CDR3 contains 12 residues. In nucleotides, the CDR3 is TGTGCCAGCAGCTTAAACCCAGATGAGCAGTTCTTC. Residues: CASSLNPDEQFF. Variable domain in full (rest from reference TRBV7-9 and TRBJ2-1): DTGVSQNPRHKITKRGQNVTFRCDPISEHNRLYWYRQTLGQGPEFLTYFQNEAQLEKSRLLSDRFSAERPKGSFSTLEIQRTEQGDSAMYLCASSLNPDEQFFGPGTRLTVL.

CDR3 DNA sequence: TGTGCCAGCAGCCTGGGTTGGAACGGGGAGCTGTTTTTT. As protein: CASSLGWNGELFF. The chain has TRBV28 and TRBJ2-2; D unresolved. Deletions cut 6 bases from V and 7 bases from J, with 12 bases between. CDR3 length: 13 residues. The V gene's germline CDR1 is MDHEN and CDR2 SYDVKM.

The J gene is TRBJ1-1, the V gene TRBV6-1; possible D gene TRBD1, 6 bases. V was pared by 2 bases and J by 4 bases, with 14 bases between. Germline loops: CDR1 MNHNS, CDR2 SASEGT. There are 15 residues in the CDR3. In nucleotides, the CDR3 is TGTGCCAGCAGTGAATTCCCTACAGGGACCACTGAAGCTTTCTTT. Translation: CASSEFPTGTTEAFF.

A remark on this clone: Distinct nucleotide sequences in the sample also encode this CDR3. The CDR3 sequence: CASSSGTDTQYF. CDR3 nucleotides: TGTGCCAGCAGCTCAGGGACAGATACGCAGTATTTT. V gene TRBV5-6 combines with J gene TRBJ2-3, with D possibly TRBD1 on 5 matching bases. This CDR3 contains 12 residues. V was shortened by 3 bases and J by 3 bases, with 5 bases between the two germline ends. The germline CDR1 and CDR2 sequences are SGHDT and YYEEEE. Using reference TRBV5-6 and TRBJ2-3 for the parts outside the CDR3, the full variable domain is DAGVTQSPTHLIKTRGQQVTLRCSPKSGHDTVSWYQQALGQGPQFIFQYYEEEERQRGNFPDRFSGHQFPNYSSELNVNALLLGDSALYLCASSSGTDTQYFGPGTRLTVL.